This T cell receptor (beta chain) was retrieved from a study of blood T cells in healthy people across ages. On the study more broadly: Template switching recovered approximately one barcoded beta molecule for every two T cells. Study outcomes and limitations: PBMCs left unsorted prevented a conclusive naive versus antigen-experienced comparison.

Next came a second PCR, run for about 7 to 12 cycles, which used a sample-barcoded 5' primer along with a J-beta primer mix. TCRdb itself ran the 5' RACE reads through MiXCR, one entry per CDR3 protein. The profile shows roughly 1,800,000 distinct CDR3 sequences, around half of them singletons. The V end lost 0 bases, the J end lost 6 bases, and 12 bases lay between the germline ends. The CDR3 length is 14 residues. Germline CDR1 SGDLS, CDR2 YYNGEE. There were healthy Caucasian individuals from Russia, aged roughly 6 to 100, serving as donors. Isolated per sample were at least 7 million PBMCs. Concerning this clonotype itself: The antigen remains unidentified.

The sequence was collected from a woman aged 40 to 50 in good health. The chain links TRBV9 to TRBJ1-2; D is possibly TRBD1 (5 bases). Sequenced material: blood. The CDR3 DNA reads as TGTGCCAGCAGCGTAGTATCGGCAGGGCATGGCTACACCTTC. This codes for CASSVVSAGHGYTF.